A single sample gave rise to the 7 T cell receptor beta chains below, sequenced in a study of cytomegalovirus exposure and HLA in healthy donors (dated by TCRdb to between 2016 and 2019). Preparation of the library involved the immunoSEQ multiplex PCR assay. For the multiplex PCR, a mixture combining 60 forward primers for TCR Vbeta segments and 13 reverse primers for TCR Jbeta segments was used. TCRdb retrieved this table from immuneACCESS and kept in-frame rearrangements only. Not all clones are present; in checked studies, unresolved V genes account for under half, and no reason is known for the remainder. The sample data list around 200,000 clones, and roughly four fifths of these were observed just once. Roughly 1.5% of the sample lies in the top ten. The sequenced sample consisted of PBMCs. The receptor source for this set is a man over 45 in good health and CMV-seronegative.

This sequence joins TRBV7-3 and TRBJ2-3, with 13 bases identical to TRBD2. This CDR3 has 15 residues. Trimming at V came to 5 bases and at J to 5 bases, leaving 4 bases not matched to a gene. The V gene's germline CDR1 is SGHTA and CDR2 FQGTGA. The CDR3 DNA is TGTGCCAGCAGCCCGGGACTAGCGGGGAGAGATACGCAGTATTTT. Amino acids: CASSPGLAGRDTQYF.

This chain links TRBV5-4 with TRBJ2-3; 13 bases match TRBD2. This CDR3 region has 15 residues. V shed 2 bases and J 6 bases; nucleotides not matched to a gene: 3. CDR1 SGHNT and CDR2 YYREEE come from the germline V gene (reference sequence). The CDR3 spells CASSFTSGGVDTQYF. CDR3 nucleotides: TGTGCCAGCAGCTTCACTAGCGGGGGGGTTGATACGCAGTATTTT.

This clone was seen only once. The junction differs from germline at one of its ends, possibly a read error. The identical CDR3 is also encoded by other nucleotide sequences in the sample. The chain employs TRBV11-2 and TRBJ1-5; TRBD1 is a possible D gene (5 bases). The CDR3 contains 17 residues. The germline V gene encodes CDR1 SGHAT and CDR2 FQNNGV. The CDR3 nucleotides are TGCGCCAGCAGCTTAGATCCGGGGGGTTTGAGCAATCAGCCCCAGCATTTT. Translated, it gives CASSLDPGGLSNQPQHF.

The rearrangement joins TRBV5-4 to TRBJ2-5, with TRBD2 identical over 7 bases. The J call may be faulty, since TRBJ2-7 better matches the DNA end. This CDR3 has 15 amino acids. Germline CDR1 SGHNT, CDR2 YYREEE (reference sequence). DNA for the CDR3: TGTGCCAGCAGCTTGGAGCTAGCGGCTTCCTACGAGCAGTACTTC. Protein sequence: CASSLELAASYEQYF.

The J gene is TRBJ2-1, the V gene TRBV9; 7 bases align to TRBD2. CDR3 length: 17 residues. Unmatched junction bases numbered 16, after V lost 3 bases and J lost 7 bases. Germline CDR1 SGDLS, CDR2 YYNGEE. This chain's CDR3 is CASSEGSGGGGINEQFF. Written as DNA, the CDR3 is TGTGCCAGCAGCGAGGGCTCGGGCGGGGGAGGTATAAATGAGCAGTTCTTC.

This chain links TRBV5-1 with TRBJ2-3, with 10 bases lining up with TRBD2. The CDR3 is made up of 15 amino acids. The V gene end was trimmed by 4 bases and the J gene end by 3 bases; junction bases not matched to a gene: 5. The germline gives CDR1 SGHRS, CDR2 YFSETQ. This CDR3 is CASSTGLAVTDTQYF. In DNA form, the CDR3 reads TGCGCCAGCAGCACCGGACTAGCGGTGACAGATACGCAGTATTTT.

The gene calls are TRBV5-1 and TRBJ1-1, with D possibly matching TRBD1 (5 bases). V dropped 3 bases and J dropped 1 base, with 10 bases sitting between them. This CDR3 has 14 amino acids. The germline V gene encodes CDR1 SGHRS and CDR2 YFSETQ. The CDR3 loop is CASSSQTANTEAFF. The CDR3 DNA is TGCGCCAGCAGCTCCCAGACAGCGAACACTGAAGCTTTCTTT.